These 27 T cell receptor beta chains were sequenced from one sample in a study of blood T cell repertoires in COVID-19. Repertoires were generated with immunoSEQ multiplex PCR, while TCRdb's copy carries only in-frame clones and drops some. The table shows 100,000 to 150,000 clones, with roughly four fifths occurring only once. What was sequenced was peripheral blood. These receptors were taken from a man in his 60s with acute or convalescent COVID-19.

In DNA, the CDR3 is TGTGCCAGCTCACCTAGGAGCGACGAGACCCAGTACTTC. Its protein is CASSPRSDETQYF. The chain recombines TRBV18 with TRBJ2-5; no reliable D call. Looked up from germline, CDR1 is KGHSH and CDR2 is LQKENI. The CDR3 sequence is 13 residues long. Between the trimmed V and J ends, which lost 3 bases and 5 bases, there was a span of 10 bases. The whole variable domain, remainder taken from reference TRBV18 and TRBJ2-5, is NAGVMQNPRHLVRRRGQEARLRCSPMKGHSHVYWYRQLPEEGLKFMVYLQKENIIDESGMPKERFSAEFPKEGPSILRIQQVVRGDSAAYFCASSPRSDETQYFGPGTRLLVL.

The rearrangement uses TRBV6-5 and TRBJ1-6; 7 nucleotides agree with TRBD1. CDR1 is MNHEY and CDR2 is SVGAGI in the germline V gene. The CDR3 extends over 14 amino acids. The junction had 8 bases not matched to a gene; V was cut back by 7 bases and J by 8 bases. As DNA, the CDR3 is TGTGCCAGCACTCACCGGGACAGAGATTCACCCCTCCACTTT. Encoded protein: CASTHRDRDSPLHF.

There are a few counts of this clone. This chain uses TRBV5-1 with TRBJ1-3; TRBD1 is a possible D gene (6 bases). CDR1 and CDR2 from the germline V gene are SGHRS and YFSETQ. Deletions cut 4 bases from V and 2 bases from J, with 16 bases between. The CDR3 is 16 amino acids. The CDR3 sequence is CASSATTGLPGNTIYF. CDR3 nucleotides: TGCGCCAGCAGCGCCACAACAGGGCTCCCTGGAAACACCATATATTTT.

The chain employs TRBV10-2 and TRBJ1-1; 10 bases are shared with TRBD1. The V and J ends lost 6 bases and 5 bases, in that order; junction bases with no gene match: 6. CDR1 is WSHSY, CDR2 SAAADI, per germline. This CDR3 has 14 amino acids. The CDR3 DNA sequence: TGCGCCAGCAGACTGACAGGGGGCCGAACTGAAGCTTTCTTT. Its protein product is CASRLTGGRTEAFF.

The rearrangement links TRBV5-4 to TRBJ1-5, with TRBD1 matching 8 bases. V shed 0 bases, J shed 2 bases, and the junction held 4 bases outside the gene matches. The CDR3 totals 16 residues. CDR1 and CDR2 (germline): SGHNT, YYREEE (reference sequence). CDR3 DNA: TGTGCCAGCAGCTTGGGTGGGGGACAGGGCAATCAGCCCCAGCATTTT. Protein sequence: CASSLGGGQGNQPQHF.

This chain connects TRBV6-5 to TRBJ2-7; TRBD1 agrees at 9 bases. This CDR3 spans 13 amino acids. The V and J ends lost 8 bases and 6 bases, in that order; junction bases with no gene match: 8. CDR1 and CDR2 (germline): MNHEY, SVGAGI. The CDR3 region is CASGRDREGEQYF. CDR3 coding DNA: TGTGCCAGCGGACGGGACAGGGAGGGCGAGCAGTACTTC.

This clone was seen a handful of times. This sequence joins TRBV29-1 and TRBJ2-7; possible D gene TRBD2, 5 bases. The CDR3 contains 14 residues. Trimming left V 6 bases short and J 0 bases short, with 15 bases between. The germline gives CDR1 SQVTM, CDR2 ANQGSEA. The CDR3 region is CSVRVGWSSYEQYF. In DNA, the CDR3 is TGCAGCGTGCGGGTCGGCTGGAGCTCCTACGAGCAGTACTTC.

The V call is TRBV19, the J call TRBJ2-5; no clear D gene. The CDR3 is 13 amino acids. The germline CDR1 and CDR2 sequences are LNHDA and SQIVND (reference sequence). V gave up 1 base and J gave up 5 bases, with 8 bases separating them. In DNA form, the CDR3 reads TGTGCCAGTAGTATAGGTAGCAAGGAGACCCAGTACTTC. Its translation is CASSIGSKETQYF.

The sample holds a few counts of this clone. The V gene is TRBV5-8, the J gene TRBJ1-5; maybe TRBD1 (5 bases). The V gene's germline CDR1 is SGHTS and CDR2 YDEGEE. This CDR3 contains 14 residues. The germline V and J ends were trimmed by 4 bases and 3 bases, with 11 bases remaining between them. This chain's CDR3 is CASSPGLYNQPQHF. The CDR3 bases are TGTGCCAGCAGCCCGGGACTCTACAATCAGCCCCAGCATTTT.

The V and J genes are TRBV28 and TRBJ1-4, with D possibly TRBD1 on 6 matching bases. The V gene's germline CDR1 is MDHEN and CDR2 SYDVKM. V was trimmed by 2 bases and J by 9 bases, leaving 16 bases between them. The CDR3 contains 15 residues. CDR3 in amino acids: CASSLMGGPLKKLFF. The CDR3 DNA sequence: TGTGCCAGCAGTTTAATGGGGGGGCCCTTAAAAAAACTGTTTTTT. Based on the CDR3 plus reference TRBV28 and TRBJ1-4, the full variable domain is DVKVTQSSRYLVKRTGEKVFLECVQDMDHENMFWYRQDPGLGLRLIYFSYDVKMKEKGDIPEGYSVSREKKERFSLILESASTNQTSMYLCASSLMGGPLKKLFFGSGTQLSVL.

V and J are TRBV9 and TRBJ2-1; possibly TRBD2 for D (6 bases). Trimming left V 6 bases short and J 10 bases short, with 14 bases between. This CDR3 is built from 12 residues. CDR1 is SGDLS and CDR2 is YYNGEE in the germline V gene. Here the CDR3 reads CASTSTGEEQFF. CDR3 sequence (DNA): TGTGCCAGCACCTCGACGGGGGAGGAGCAGTTCTTC.

The chain joins TRBV6-5 to TRBJ2-1, with D possibly TRBD2 on 5 matching bases. The CDR3 sequence is 14 residues long. V was trimmed by 6 bases and J by 6 bases, leaving 15 bases between them. Germline V gives CDR1 MNHEY, CDR2 SVGAGI. The CDR3 DNA reads TGTGCCAGCAGGAGCCATCGGGGATCCAATGAGCAGTTCTTC. Its translation is CASRSHRGSNEQFF.

V gene TRBV2 combines with J gene TRBJ1-1, with 9 bases fitting TRBD1. Trimming removed 6 bases from V and 1 base from J; junction bases left unmatched: 3. The V gene's germline CDR1 is SNHLY and CDR2 FYNNEI. This CDR3 is 14 amino acids long. The CDR3, as DNA: TGTGCCAGCAGGGAGACAGGGGGGAACACTGAAGCTTTCTTT. Translated, it gives CASRETGGNTEAFF.

The chain uses TRBV5-1 and TRBJ2-5; TRBD2 matches 12 bases. CDR1 is SGHRS, CDR2 YFSETQ, per germline. V gave up 5 bases and J gave up 5 bases; unmatched junction bases: 7. CDR3 length: 15 amino acids. CDR3 DNA sequence: TGCGCCAGCAGGCTGGGACTAGCGGGCGGGGAGACCCAGTACTTC. It translates to CASRLGLAGGETQYF.

The chain employs TRBV13 and TRBJ1-1; no definite D call. CDR1 is PRHDT, CDR2 FYEKMQ, per germline (reference sequence). Trimming took off 5 bases at V and 10 bases at J, with 20 bases between the two ends. CDR3 length: 14 amino acids. CDR3: CASSPAVGTVGAFF. Written as DNA, the CDR3 is TGTGCCAGCAGCCCCGCTGTTGGAACAGTGGGAGCTTTCTTT.

For the CDR3, the DNA is TGCAGCGTTGGCCAGACTATCCCTGGGGCCCAGCATTTT. Translated: CSVGQTIPGAQHF. The chain combines TRBV29-1 with TRBJ1-5, with D hard to call. Trimming took 4 bases from V and 11 from J, leaving 18 bases between them. The CDR3 length is 13 residues. CDR1 is SQVTM and CDR2 is ANQGSEA in the germline V gene.

The chain combines TRBV6-5 with TRBJ1-2, with TRBD1 identical over 10 bases. Unmatched junction bases numbered 7, after V lost 8 bases and J lost 4 bases. Germline V lookup: CDR1 MNHEY, CDR2 SVGAGI. The CDR3 sequence is 14 residues long. This chain's CDR3 is CASQSRDRGYGYTF. The CDR3 DNA sequence: TGTGCCAGCCAATCCCGGGACAGGGGCTATGGCTACACCTTC.

This clone was seen a handful of times. The genes are TRBV5-1 and TRBJ2-5; 12 nucleotides match TRBD2. The V segment lost 4 bases and the J segment 1 base; nucleotides outside the gene matches: 5. Germline CDR1 SGHRS, CDR2 YFSETQ. The CDR3 loop spans 16 amino acids. CDR3 residues: CASSPRTSGVQETQYF. As DNA, the CDR3 is TGCGCCAGCAGCCCAAGGACTAGCGGGGTCCAAGAGACCCAGTACTTC.

The V and J genes are TRBV12-2 and TRBJ2-7; TRBD2, as called in the table, went unchecked against the DNA. TRBV12-2 is marked as a pseudogene. The CDR3 is made up of 13 amino acids. The chain's CDR3 is CASRLERECEQYF. The CDR3 DNA is TGTGCAAGTCGCTTAGAGCGGGAGTGCGAGCAGTACTTC.

The rearrangement links TRBV15 to TRBJ2-7, with D possibly matching TRBD1 (6 bases). Trimming took 1 base from V and 1 from J, leaving 8 bases between them. Looked up from germline, CDR1 is LNHNV and CDR2 is YYDKDF (reference sequence). CDR3 size: 14 residues. CDR3 region: CATSRAGQSYEQYF. As DNA, the CDR3 is TGTGCCACCAGCAGAGCCGGACAGTCCTACGAGCAGTACTTC.

This clone was seen a few times. The chain couples TRBV9 to TRBJ2-7; 9 bases agree with TRBD2. Looked up from germline, CDR1 is SGDLS and CDR2 is YYNGEE. This CDR3 spans 14 amino acids. With V trimmed by 4 bases and J by 2 bases, 4 bases remained unmatched. The CDR3, as DNA: TGTGCCAGCAGCCCGACTAGCGGCACCTACGAGCAGTACTTC. Its translation: CASSPTSGTYEQYF.

V and J are TRBV19 and TRBJ1-1; 8 bases align to TRBD1. The CDR3 contains 14 residues. V trimming: 4 bases; J trimming: 4 bases; junction bases outside the gene matches: 5. Looked up from germline, CDR1 is LNHDA and CDR2 is SQIVND (reference sequence). In nucleotides, the CDR3 is TGTGCCAGTAGTACGAGACAGGGGCGCACTGAAGCTTTCTTT. It specifies CASSTRQGRTEAFF.

This clone was picked up one time. CDR3 in amino acids: CSVALRRAAGYTF. CDR3 sequence (DNA): TGCAGCGTTGCCCTTCGGAGGGCGGCTGGCTACACCTTC. V gene TRBV29-1 combines with J gene TRBJ1-2; D is ambiguous. There are 13 residues in the CDR3. V shed 4 bases and J shed 7 bases, with 16 bases lying between them. Germline assignment: CDR1 SQVTM and CDR2 ANQGSEA.

This clone was observed a single time. The rearrangement joins TRBV6-2 or TRBV6-3 to TRBJ1-4; D is unresolved. Germline V gives CDR1 MNHEY, CDR2 SVGEGT. The CDR3 length is 16 residues. Trimming took off 0 bases at V and 7 bases at J, with 15 bases between the two ends. In nucleotides, the CDR3 is TGTGCCAGCAGTTACTCGAGCGCGGGGTGGAGTGAAAAACTGTTTTTT. The encoded protein is CASSYSSAGWSEKLFF.

V gene TRBV2 combines with J gene TRBJ1-5, with D unclear. This CDR3 comprises 14 residues. Trimming took 4 bases from V and 4 from J, leaving 11 bases between them. Germline values: CDR1 SNHLY, CDR2 FYNNEI. Here the CDR3 DNA reads TGTGCCAGCAGTGTCAGCACGGGAAATCAGCCCCAGCATTTT. Its protein is CASSVSTGNQPQHF.

The chain combines TRBV6-6 with TRBJ1-2; D ambiguous. CDR1 is MNHNY, CDR2 SVGAGI, per germline (reference sequence). V shed 6 bases and J shed 1 base, with 12 bases lying between them. The CDR3 extends over 14 amino acids. This CDR3 reads CASSQLHNNYGYTF. CDR3 DNA sequence: TGTGCCAGCAGCCAGTTACATAATAACTATGGCTACACCTTC.

The rearrangement uses TRBV19 and TRBJ2-7, with a possible D match to TRBD1 (6 bases). Germline assignment: CDR1 LNHDA and CDR2 SQIVND (reference sequence). V lost 3 bases and J lost 6, with 15 bases in between. The CDR3 totals 14 residues. CDR3 bases: TGTGCCAGTAGTATTAGCTACAGGGTCGGCGAGCAGTACTTC. Encoded protein: CASSISYRVGEQYF.